This TCR beta chain appears in the sequencing data of a study of OX40 agonist ivuxolimab in advanced cancers. Study summary: Subjects had a mean age of around 63 years, with a range of roughly 23 to 79; roughly 80% were male. Three individuals attained partial responses, comprising one hepatocellular carcinoma case and two cutaneous melanoma cases. Study results and limitations: Circulating CD4+ and CD8+ T cells showed clonal expansion by week 6 at 0.1 to 3.0 mg/kg.

Sequencing was performed with immunoSEQ multiplex PCR; in TCRdb, only in-frame clones are kept and a portion is missing. The top ten hold 40% to 50% of the sample, which has around 12,000 clones, more than 75% seen once. CDR3 length: 13 amino acids. V gave up 5 bases and J gave up 12 bases; unmatched junction bases: 12. The germline V gene encodes CDR1 LNHDA and CDR2 SQIVND (reference sequence). Worth noting for this clone: Its cognate antigen is unknown.

This sequence joins TRBV19 and TRBJ1-2, with TRBD1 identical over 7 bases. The source was CD4+ or CD8+ T cells sorted from blood, collected in a trial of the OX40 agonist ivuxolimab. The sequence was obtained from an adult with an advanced solid tumor such as melanoma, head and neck, liver or kidney cancer. CDR3 nucleotide sequence: TGTGCCAGTAGTCTAAGGACAGGCCGTCCGGACACCTTC. Its translation is CASSLRTGRPDTF. Full variable domain (outside the CDR3, taken from reference TRBV19 and TRBJ1-2): DGGITQSPKYLFRKEGQNVTLSCEQNLNHDAMYWYRQDPGQGLRLIYYSQIVNDFQKGDIAEGYSVSREKKESFPLTVTSAQKNPTAFYLCASSLRTGRPDTFGSGTRLTVV.